This T cell receptor (beta chain) was sequenced during a study of shared T cell receptors in the human thymus. The method was immunoSEQ multiplex PCR; TCRdb's version includes in-frame clones alone and lacks a portion of them. Found here are some 700,000 clones, approximately 90% of them singletons; the top ten hold over 0.008%. The sample also formed part of further work on human thymus T cells. That report adds: Resections removed during corrective heart surgery provided the thymus tissue used. What appeared biased in thymic and blood repertoires was the usage of V and J genes.

The sequence derives from a boy in the first two years of life with a congenital heart defect. Sequencing was done on a sample of thymocytes.

CDR3 DNA: TGCGCCAGCAGCGTACATATGGTGCCGAGCACAGATACGCAGTATTTT. Its protein is CASSVHMVPSTDTQYF. The chain has TRBV5-1 and TRBJ2-3; D is undetermined. V was clipped by 4 bases and J by 0 bases, with 15 bases between them. The germline V gene encodes CDR1 SGHRS and CDR2 YFSETQ. The CDR3 length is 16 residues. The complete variable domain, with remaining parts taken from reference TRBV5-1 and TRBJ2-3, reads KAGVTQTPRYLIKTRGQQVTLSCSPISGHRSVSWYQQTPGQGLQFLFEYFSETQRNKGNFPGRFSGRQFSNSRSEMNVSTLELGDSALYLCASSVHMVPSTDTQYFGPGTRLTVL.